The following is a T cell receptor beta chain sequence with its context. As yet, its antigen is unknown. The sample comes from a study of T cell responses to AZD1222 COVID-19 vaccine. The assay was immunoSEQ multiplex PCR, and TCRdb's table has in-frame clones only and misses some. The table shows approximately 150,000 clones, with approximately 88% occurring only once. General study results and limits: Mostly white British, mostly female donors; authors suggested clonal diversity may be underestimated.

The CDR3 extends over 16 amino acids. V gave up 3 bases and J gave up 2 bases, with 17 bases separating them. From germline, CDR1 is SGHRS and CDR2 YFSETQ. This specimen consisted of peripheral blood, obtained 28 days after the second dose of the MenACWY control vaccine. This clonotype was sampled from an adult who received the MenACWY meningococcal vaccine as a control. The gene calls are TRBV5-1 and TRBJ2-5; D may correspond to TRBD1 or TRBD2 (5 bases each). In DNA, the CDR3 is TGCGCCAGCAGCTCATCACCGGGACGTATACAAGAGACCCAGTACTTC. Its protein is CASSSSPGRIQETQYF.